Included here is one TCR beta chain sequence, with context. This sample is part of a study of T cell responses to AZD1222 COVID-19 vaccine. Trimming cost V 4 bases and J 3 bases; bases outside gene matches: 6. Germline V gene lookup returns CDR1 MNHEY and CDR2 SMNVEV (reference sequence). The CDR3 totals 15 residues. The repertoire was sequenced with immunoSEQ multiplex PCR; TCRdb's copy has only in-frame clones and lacks some. The sample contains tens of thousands of clones, approximately 91% of which appear only once. The specimen was peripheral blood, collected on day 0 of AZD1222 vaccination. This chain links TRBV27 with TRBJ2-7; 10 bases agree with TRBD1. The sequence was obtained from an adult in good health. This CDR3 is CASSSRDRGFYEQYF. The CDR3 bases are TGTGCCAGCAGTTCCCGGGACAGGGGTTTCTACGAGCAGTACTTC.